The sequence of this T cell receptor beta chain was determined in a study of neurological immune-mediated disorders. Regarding the study as a whole: Phylogenetic analysis grouped 18 of 34 multiple sclerosis patients' repertoires together, suggesting a possible repertoire signature.

MiXCR, run by TCRdb on the 5' RACE reads, gives a single entry per CDR3 protein. The table shows roughly 67,000 distinct CDR3 sequences, with roughly 4% occurring only once. This clonotype was counted at least ten times. No antigen is known for it. This CDR3 has 14 residues. With 5 bases removed from V and 1 base from J, the gap between germline ends came to 11 bases. Germline-derived CDR1 and CDR2 are SGHTA and FQGNSA. The TCR originated in a man aged 45 to 65 with multiple sclerosis. The sample comprised PBMCs. This chain joins TRBV7-2 and TRBJ2-5, with D perhaps TRBD1 or TRBD2 (5 bases each). This CDR3 reads CASSPGRIQETQYF. DNA for the CDR3: TGTGCCAGCAGCCCGGGACGGATCCAAGAGACCCAGTACTTC.